The sequence of this T cell receptor beta chain was determined in a study of memory CD4+ T cells and cytomegalovirus serostatus. Study overall: Of the healthy Belgian adults, 9 were CMV seropositive and 24 seronegative. General observations from the study: Of roughly 180 reported CMV TCRbeta sequences, about 70 were found in memory CD4+ repertoires. Suggested: most of the CMV-linked TCR signature lies in CD4+ memory cells.

Single viable CD3+CD4+CD8-CD45RO+ cells were sorted as the memory CD4+ T cells. On this clone: What it recognizes is unknown.

Germline lookup yields CDR1 SGHKS and CDR2 YYEKEE (reference sequence). Deletions cut 0 bases from V and 0 bases from J, with 13 bases between. CDR3 length equals 17 residues. The repertoire was sequenced with immunoSEQ multiplex PCR; TCRdb's copy has only in-frame clones and lacks some. The table has tens of thousands of clones, roughly four fifths seen once; the top ten hold roughly 0.6%. V is TRBV5-5 and J is TRBJ1-3; unclear D gene. The specimen was memory CD4+ T cells from blood. This TCR derives from an adult in good health and CMV-seronegative. The CDR3, as DNA: TGTGCCAGCAGCTTGGCTACTCTGGGGAGCTCTGGAAACACCATATATTTT. Its protein product is CASSLATLGSSGNTIYF.